This TCR beta chain was identified in a study of T cell responses to AZD1222 COVID-19 vaccine. Background on the study: The analysis combined second doses at about 4 or about 12 weeks. Study-level points and caveats: Only 5 to 7 AZD1222 recipients tested seropositive at baseline. No repertoire was sampled before or during the peak T cell response, only after it.

This table comes from immunoSEQ multiplex PCR, and its TCRdb copy is limited to in-frame clones, with some not included. In the table there are approximately 150,000 clones, around 90% of which are singletons. The CDR3 length is 14 residues. Germline loops: CDR1 SGHTA, CDR2 FQGTGA. V gave up 8 bases and J gave up 6 bases, with 17 bases separating them. In regard to this clone: The target antigen is unknown.

The V gene is TRBV7-3, the J gene TRBJ2-1; TRBD2 is a possible D gene (7 bases). The TCR was taken from an adult in good health. The starting material was peripheral blood, obtained on day 0 of AZD1222 vaccination. The chain's CDR3 is CASGGGGPSNEQFF. CDR3 DNA sequence: TGTGCCAGCGGAGGGGGAGGGCCCTCCAATGAGCAGTTCTTC.